This T cell receptor beta chain appears in the sequencing data of a study of T cells in Graves' hyperthyroidism and ophthalmopathy. Study outcomes and limitations: Most thyroid-expanded clonotypes above 0.001 were also found in blood.

TCR beta CDR3 regions were amplified from RNA transcripts. HTBI primers were used for first-round RT-PCR of the TCR CDR3. Each CDR3 protein gets one entry after TCRdb re-called the multiplex PCR reads with MiXCR. The profile shows around 350,000 distinct CDR3 sequences, under 20% of them singletons. Germline loops: CDR1 MNHNS, CDR2 SASEGT. The length of the CDR3 is 12 residues. Trimming removed 7 bases at V and 7 bases at J, with 11 bases between. A remark on this clonotype: What it binds is not known.

Stable Graves' hyperthyroidism denoted no ophthalmopathy progression over 18 months. The specimen was blood. The genes are TRBV6-1 and TRBJ1-5; D is undetermined. This clonotype originated in a woman under 30 with Graves' hyperthyroidism. CDR3 region: CASNGEGQPQHF. The CDR3 DNA sequence: TGTGCCAGCAATGGGGAAGGGCAGCCCCAGCATTTT.